Below, 8 T cell receptor beta chains from the same sample are listed, as sequenced in a study of control samples from healthy donors and cancer patients. Clones were read by immunoSEQ multiplex PCR, and TCRdb kept only the in-frame ones, dropping some. The sample shows fewer than 200,000 clones, just over 90% of them seen only once. The sequenced sample consisted of blood. These receptor sequences come from an older woman in good health.

V gene TRBV2 combines with J gene TRBJ2-7, with TRBD2 matching 13 bases. The CDR3 consists of 17 residues. The ends lost 4 bases at V and 0 bases at J; junction bases unmatched: 6. The germline V gene encodes CDR1 SNHLY and CDR2 FYNNEI. CDR3 nucleotides: TGTGCCAGCAGTGTGGGTAGGACTAGCGGGGGCTCCTACGAGCAGTACTTC. It specifies CASSVGRTSGGSYEQYF.

This clone was seen only once. Additional DNA sequences in this sample encode the identical CDR3. This chain uses TRBV2 with TRBJ1-4; TRBD1 aligns across 7 bases. The CDR3 contains 14 residues. Per germline, CDR1 SNHLY and CDR2 FYNNEI. V shed 4 bases and J 11 bases; nucleotides not matched to a gene: 10. The CDR3 sequence: CASSGQGRVGKLFF. For the CDR3, the DNA is TGTGCCAGCAGTGGACAGGGCCGAGTGGGGAAACTGTTTTTT.

The chain carries TRBV4-3 and TRBJ2-2; tentatively, D is TRBD2 (5 bases). Per germline, CDR1 LGHNA and CDR2 YSLEER. This CDR3 spans 16 amino acids. Trimming cost V 4 bases and J 0 bases, with 12 bases left between them. In DNA, the CDR3 is TGCGCCAGCAGCCCCCACGGAGGATCGAACACCGGGGAGCTGTTTTTT. Encoded protein: CASSPHGGSNTGELFF.

The chain couples TRBV6-5 to TRBJ2-7; weak D call: TRBD2 (6 bases). The CDR3 runs 12 residues. V lost 7 bases and J lost 4, with 11 bases in between. Germline CDR1 reads MNHEY; CDR2 reads SVGAGI. The CDR3 DNA reads TGTGCCAGCACAGAGGGACTGTACGAGCAGTACTTC. Residues: CASTEGLYEQYF.

The chain recombines TRBV18 with TRBJ1-4; 7 nucleotides align to TRBD1. The trim removed 2 bases at V and 5 bases at J, leaving 5 bases unmatched. CDR1 KGHSH and CDR2 LQKENI come from the germline V gene. The CDR3 is 15 amino acids. The CDR3 region has the DNA TGTGCCAGCTCACCAAAAGGGGGCCTCAATGAAAAACTGTTTTTT. Encoded protein: CASSPKGGLNEKLFF.

The genes are TRBV10-3 and TRBJ1-1; D is unresolved. Between the trimmed V and J ends, which lost 2 bases and 4 bases, there was a span of 11 bases. CDR3 length: 14 amino acids. The V gene's germline CDR1 is ENHRY and CDR2 SYGVKD. The CDR3 sequence: CAISEAVWSTEAFF. The CDR3 nucleotides are TGTGCCATCAGTGAGGCAGTATGGAGCACTGAAGCTTTCTTT.

The J gene is TRBJ2-1, the V gene TRBV5-1; the D gene could be TRBD1 or TRBD2 (5 bases each). V shed 4 bases and J shed 0 bases, with 11 bases lying between them. The CDR3 has 15 residues. The germline V gene encodes CDR1 SGHRS and CDR2 YFSETQ. CDR3 nucleotide sequence: TGCGCCAGCAGCCCCCGGGACCGCTCCTACAATGAGCAGTTCTTC. This encodes CASSPRDRSYNEQFF. Complete variable domain (other parts from reference TRBV5-1 and TRBJ2-1): KAGVTQTPRYLIKTRGQQVTLSCSPISGHRSVSWYQQTPGQGLQFLFEYFSETQRNKGNFPGRFSGRQFSNSRSEMNVSTLELGDSALYLCASSPRDRSYNEQFFGPGTRLTVL.

The V call is TRBV5-1, the J call TRBJ2-1; 7 nucleotides align to TRBD2. J gave up 2 bases and V 0 bases, and 5 bases lay outside the gene matches. Germline V gene sequence: CDR1 SGHRS, CDR2 YFSETQ. The CDR3 extends over 16 amino acids. The DNA of the CDR3 is TGCGCCAGCAGCTTGGAACCCAGCGGGACCTACAATGAGCAGTTCTTC. Its translation is CASSLEPSGTYNEQFF.